The clone carrying this T cell receptor (beta chain) was counted between two and nine times. Its antigen is not identified. The sample comes from a study of response to subunit inactivated influenza vaccine. The study, taken as a whole, reports: It was the authors' suggestion that each seasonal influenza vaccination recruits few new T cells.

This CDR3 region has 15 residues. Deletions cut 6 bases from V and 0 bases from J, with 13 bases between. From the RT-PCR reads, TCRdb called clonotypes with MiXCR, one entry per CDR3 protein. The sample has roughly 760,000 distinct CDR3 sequences; 20% to 25% are singletons. The chain uses TRBV6-7 and TRBJ2-3, with D uncertain. TRBV6-7 is labeled an ORF, and its function is uncertain. This clonotype was obtained from a man in his fifties who received an inactivated influenza vaccine. The input for sequencing was PBMCs from blood, taken roughly 5 days after vaccination. CDR3 in amino acids: CASSPYATSTDTQYF. In DNA form, the CDR3 reads TGTGCCAGCAGCCCGTACGCGACTAGCACAGATACGCAGTATTTT.